Listed below are T cell receptor beta chains from one sample, sequenced in a study of early T cells in non-severe SARS-CoV-2 infection. TCRdb redid the calling of the 5' RACE reads with MiXCR, one entry per CDR3 protein. This table holds approximately 40,000 distinct CDR3 sequences, roughly 10% found once. The specimen sequenced was whole blood. The source is an adult who was a healthcare worker with PCR-confirmed SARS-CoV-2 infection or an uninfected control (not recorded which). The conserved cysteine and the conserved F or W are not part of the CDR3 here. Where a row states a size, it is once, few, many or the class of an expanded clone; other rows omit it.

CDR3 protein | V gene | clone size | CDR3 length | J gene
ASSNRTGASNQPQH | TRBV3-1 | - | 14 | TRBJ1-5
ASSLATDSNEQF | TRBV12-3/TRBV12-4 | many | 12 | TRBJ2-1
SVVAQGPYGGYT | TRBV29-1 | many | 12 | TRBJ1-2
ASSLEQRNTEAF | TRBV7-2 | few | 12 | TRBJ1-1
ASRPALGDRGRNEQY | TRBV25-1 | - | 15 | TRBJ2-7
ASSQEAGGGYYGYT | TRBV3-1 | - | 14 | TRBJ1-2
ASSLFAPNTGELF | TRBV11-2 | many | 13 | TRBJ2-2
ASSPDRVGDTQY | TRBV5-1 | few | 12 | TRBJ2-3
SARAFALEGHEQY | TRBV20-1 | many | 13 | TRBJ2-7
AWSPDPGQGFTGELF | TRBV30 | - | 15 | TRBJ2-2
SARVSYEQY | TRBV20-1 | - | 9 | TRBJ2-7
ASSPGLAAGELF | TRBV7-9 | - | 12 | TRBJ2-2
AIRTGGTGPGELF | TRBV10-3 | - | 13 | TRBJ2-2
ASSLGQGDNEQF | TRBV7-2 | many | 12 | TRBJ2-1
SASRSGSYNEQF | TRBV20-1 | - | 12 | TRBJ2-1
ASSRVGDANQPQH | TRBV18 | - | 13 | TRBJ1-5
ASSTNRGEVGGYT | TRBV19 | many | 13 | TRBJ1-2
ASSPGQGFSEQF | TRBV7-7 | few | 12 | TRBJ2-1
ASARDRSGNTIY | TRBV6-2/TRBV6-3 | many | 12 | TRBJ1-3
ASSQDRDQPQH | TRBV3-1 | - | 11 | TRBJ1-5
ASSLQAGGVSQAF | TRBV11-2 | many | 13 | TRBJ1-1
ASSPGTTRGTQY | TRBV11-2 | many | 12 | TRBJ2-3
ASSPAGSEAQH | TRBV18 | few | 11 | TRBJ1-5
ASSLSGGARYEQY | TRBV7-2 | - | 13 | TRBJ2-7
ASTTGFFTEAF | TRBV6-6 | few | 11 | TRBJ1-1
ASSLGLAGGPETQY | TRBV5-8 | few | 14 | TRBJ2-5
SAPGQGIYEQY | TRBV20-1 | - | 11 | TRBJ2-7
SVEDGRGFGAF | TRBV29-1 | - | 11 | TRBJ1-1
ASSQDVVSYGYT | TRBV3-1 | few | 12 | TRBJ1-2
SVGGPGQGYQETQY | TRBV29-1 | few | 14 | TRBJ2-5
ASSWAGEQF | TRBV5-6 | many | 9 | TRBJ2-1
ASSDRQGVQPQH | TRBV6-2/TRBV6-3 | many | 12 | TRBJ1-5
ASSRLETQY | TRBV7-9 | - | 9 | TRBJ2-5
ASRHRSGATGELF | TRBV7-9 | few | 13 | TRBJ2-2
ASSVAREETQY | TRBV9 | large | 11 | TRBJ2-5
ASSIGLGQGTGELF | TRBV19 | many | 14 | TRBJ2-2
VSSVDPGGPGTGELF | TRBV9 | - | 15 | TRBJ2-2
SVERGTGASYEQY | TRBV29-1 | - | 13 | TRBJ2-7
ASTPSLDLF | TRBV6-5 | few | 9 | TRBJ1-1
ASTPPGSSYNSPLH | TRBV13 | many | 14 | TRBJ1-6
ASLGEEGKNIQY | TRBV25-1 | - | 12 | TRBJ2-4
ASSLTSGGSGEQF | TRBV7-2 | - | 13 | TRBJ2-1
ASSPGTGVSYEQY | TRBV18 | many | 13 | TRBJ2-7
ATRPGTGGIESNQPQH | TRBV24-1 | medium-sized | 16 | TRBJ1-5
AWSGTEDQPQH | TRBV30 | many | 11 | TRBJ1-5
ASSLQGSSPLH | TRBV7-2 | many | 11 | TRBJ1-6
ASSVLASAGDEQF | TRBV2 | few | 13 | TRBJ2-1
ASTLTGRGGDNEQF | TRBV7-6 | many | 14 | TRBJ2-1
ASSYLGSEQY | TRBV6-5 | many | 10 | TRBJ2-7
ASSPTNYGYT | TRBV7-9 | many | 10 | TRBJ1-2
ASSFRDRGEETQY | TRBV5-1 | few | 13 | TRBJ2-5
ASRAGGNQPQH | TRBV3-1 | - | 11 | TRBJ1-5
ATSRDGQAGIISPLH | TRBV15 | many | 15 | TRBJ1-6
ASSEAGQTNTGELF | TRBV27 | - | 14 | TRBJ2-2
ASSLVAGGMVADTQY | TRBV5-1 | few | 15 | TRBJ2-3
ASRGTRTGELF | TRBV27 | many | 11 | TRBJ2-2
AWSVRANGELF | TRBV30 | many | 11 | TRBJ2-2
ASSQVRQIPNQPQH | TRBV4-2 | many | 14 | TRBJ1-5